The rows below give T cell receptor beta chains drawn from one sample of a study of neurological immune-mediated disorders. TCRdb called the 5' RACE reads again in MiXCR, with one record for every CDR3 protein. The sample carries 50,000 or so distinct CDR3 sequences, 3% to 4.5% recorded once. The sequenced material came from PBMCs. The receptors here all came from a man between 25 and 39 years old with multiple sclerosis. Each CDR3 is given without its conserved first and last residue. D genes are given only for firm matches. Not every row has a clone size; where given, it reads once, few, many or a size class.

CDR3aa: SARSGQGGQPQH; j_gene: TRBJ1-5; v_gene: TRBV20-1; d_gene: TRBD1; abundance: many
CDR3aa: ASSPGDSGNTIY; j_gene: TRBJ1-3; v_gene: TRBV5-1; d_gene: -; abundance: many
CDR3aa: ASSYSFTGELF; j_gene: TRBJ2-2; v_gene: TRBV6-5; d_gene: -; abundance: many
CDR3aa: ASSYSRVSEQY; j_gene: TRBJ2-7; v_gene: TRBV6-5; d_gene: -; abundance: many
CDR3aa: ASSFVGVYNSPLH; j_gene: TRBJ1-6; v_gene: TRBV5-1; d_gene: -; abundance: many
CDR3aa: ASSPGTTDHEQY; j_gene: TRBJ2-7; v_gene: TRBV5-6; d_gene: -; abundance: many
CDR3aa: AISQADRESTDTQY; j_gene: TRBJ2-3; v_gene: TRBV10-3; d_gene: TRBD1; abundance: many
CDR3aa: SALPGQGGNTIY; j_gene: TRBJ1-3; v_gene: TRBV20-1; d_gene: TRBD1; abundance: many
CDR3aa: ASSMGGGASSF; j_gene: TRBJ2-1; v_gene: TRBV5-1; d_gene: -; abundance: many
CDR3aa: SVDGGRETQY; j_gene: TRBJ2-5; v_gene: TRBV29-1; d_gene: -; abundance: many
CDR3aa: ASSQEWEGPNEKLF; j_gene: TRBJ1-4; v_gene: TRBV3-1; d_gene: -; abundance: many
CDR3aa: ASSNRGSYQETQY; j_gene: TRBJ2-5; v_gene: TRBV5-5; d_gene: -; abundance: many
CDR3aa: ASSIMGPKEQY; j_gene: TRBJ2-7; v_gene: TRBV7-9; d_gene: -; abundance: -
CDR3aa: ASSLDWGSSSYEQY; j_gene: TRBJ2-7; v_gene: TRBV14; d_gene: -; abundance: many
CDR3aa: ASSRGGSGELF; j_gene: TRBJ2-2; v_gene: TRBV4-2; d_gene: TRBD1; abundance: -
CDR3aa: SARGGTGDLFQETQY; j_gene: TRBJ2-5; v_gene: TRBV20-1; d_gene: TRBD1; abundance: many
CDR3aa: ASSFGGHGTEAF; j_gene: TRBJ1-1; v_gene: TRBV11-2; d_gene: -; abundance: -
CDR3aa: ASSQGQGETQY; j_gene: TRBJ2-5; v_gene: TRBV7-2; d_gene: TRBD1; abundance: many
CDR3aa: ASTLGGKGDYQPQH; j_gene: TRBJ1-5; v_gene: TRBV28; d_gene: -; abundance: many
CDR3aa: ASRGDTGNEKLF; j_gene: TRBJ1-4; v_gene: TRBV2; d_gene: -; abundance: many
CDR3aa: ASSSHRDSNTEAF; j_gene: TRBJ1-1; v_gene: TRBV12-3/TRBV12-4; d_gene: -; abundance: many
CDR3aa: ASSLLGITNEKLF; j_gene: TRBJ1-4; v_gene: TRBV5-1; d_gene: -; abundance: many
CDR3aa: ASSLSPGGYEQY; j_gene: TRBJ2-7; v_gene: TRBV12-3/TRBV12-4; d_gene: -; abundance: many
CDR3aa: ASSSLDGPDNEQF; j_gene: TRBJ2-1; v_gene: TRBV12-3/TRBV12-4; d_gene: -; abundance: many
CDR3aa: ASSQDGTQPQH; j_gene: TRBJ1-5; v_gene: TRBV3-1; d_gene: -; abundance: few
CDR3aa: ASSLPLAGNNEQF; j_gene: TRBJ2-1; v_gene: TRBV5-1; d_gene: TRBD2; abundance: many
CDR3aa: VRSVVGGMETQY; j_gene: TRBJ2-5; v_gene: TRBV9; d_gene: -; abundance: once
CDR3aa: ASSTGTSEAGYT; j_gene: TRBJ1-2; v_gene: TRBV6-1; d_gene: -; abundance: many
CDR3aa: ASSYAGRTNEKLF; j_gene: TRBJ1-4; v_gene: TRBV6-5; d_gene: -; abundance: many
CDR3aa: ASSPGTWNTEAF; j_gene: TRBJ1-1; v_gene: TRBV18; d_gene: -; abundance: many
CDR3aa: ASSETGHGYT; j_gene: TRBJ1-2; v_gene: TRBV6-5; d_gene: -; abundance: many
CDR3aa: ASSPRTGPGETQY; j_gene: TRBJ2-5; v_gene: TRBV12-3/TRBV12-4; d_gene: TRBD1; abundance: many
CDR3aa: ASREGGSTEAF; j_gene: TRBJ1-1; v_gene: TRBV6-5; d_gene: -; abundance: many
CDR3aa: ASSPSGRASDEQY; j_gene: TRBJ2-7; v_gene: TRBV6-5; d_gene: TRBD2; abundance: many
CDR3aa: ASSPREGSQGH; j_gene: TRBJ2-1; v_gene: TRBV4-1; d_gene: -; abundance: many
CDR3aa: SASLTKHPTDTQY; j_gene: TRBJ2-3; v_gene: TRBV20-1; d_gene: -; abundance: many
CDR3aa: ASSLGLASSTDTQY; j_gene: TRBJ2-3; v_gene: TRBV5-1; d_gene: -; abundance: many
CDR3aa: ITFTGSNQPQH; j_gene: TRBJ1-5; v_gene: TRBV29-1; d_gene: -; abundance: many
CDR3aa: SAREPLAQETQY; j_gene: TRBJ2-5; v_gene: TRBV20-1; d_gene: -; abundance: many
CDR3aa: SAYPEGFYEQY; j_gene: TRBJ2-7; v_gene: TRBV20-1; d_gene: -; abundance: many
CDR3aa: ASTTGTLNTGELF; j_gene: TRBJ2-2; v_gene: TRBV5-4; d_gene: -; abundance: many
CDR3aa: SVERGMNTEAF; j_gene: TRBJ1-1; v_gene: TRBV29-1; d_gene: -; abundance: many